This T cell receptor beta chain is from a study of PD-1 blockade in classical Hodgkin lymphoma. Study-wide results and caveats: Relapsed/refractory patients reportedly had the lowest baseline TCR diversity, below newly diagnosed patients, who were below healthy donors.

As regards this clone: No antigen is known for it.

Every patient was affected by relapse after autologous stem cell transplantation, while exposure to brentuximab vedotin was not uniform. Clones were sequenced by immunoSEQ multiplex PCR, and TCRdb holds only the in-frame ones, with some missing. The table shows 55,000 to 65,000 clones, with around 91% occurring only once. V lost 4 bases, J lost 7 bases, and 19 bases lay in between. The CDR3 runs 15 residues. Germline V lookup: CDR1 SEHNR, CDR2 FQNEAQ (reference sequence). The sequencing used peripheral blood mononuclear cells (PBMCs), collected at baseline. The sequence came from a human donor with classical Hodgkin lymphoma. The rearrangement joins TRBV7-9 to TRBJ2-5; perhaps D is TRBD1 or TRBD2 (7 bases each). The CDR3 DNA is TGTGCCAGCAGCTCCCGACTAGCTCAGGGGGGGACCCAGTACTTC. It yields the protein CASSSRLAQGGTQYF.